The 26 T cell receptor beta chains presented below share a single source sample, sequenced in a study of T cell responses to AZD1222 COVID-19 vaccine. Assay used: immunoSEQ multiplex PCR; TCRdb lists only in-frame clones, some missing. Among around 90,000 clones listed, about 88% were seen once. Here the sequenced sample was peripheral blood, taken on day 0 of AZD1222 vaccination. Receptors were obtained from an adult in good health.

The chain links TRBV7-9 to TRBJ1-1, with D hard to call. The germline gives CDR1 SEHNR, CDR2 FQNEAQ (reference sequence). The CDR3 is 13 amino acids. Trimming stripped 1 base from V and 4 bases from J, with 7 bases between. Written as DNA, the CDR3 is TGTGCCAGCAGCTTAGGTACAGCCACTGAAGCTTTCTTT. It codes for CASSLGTATEAFF. Combining the CDR3 with reference TRBV7-9 and TRBJ1-1 gives the whole variable domain DTGVSQNPRHKITKRGQNVTFRCDPISEHNRLYWYRQTLGQGPEFLTYFQNEAQLEKSRLLSDRFSAERPKGSFSTLEIQRTEQGDSAMYLCASSLGTATEAFFGQGTRLTVV.

CDR3 amino acids: CASSFADLWAGELFF. CDR3 coding DNA: TGTGCCAGCAGTTTTGCAGATCTCTGGGCCGGGGAGCTGTTTTTT. This chain links TRBV3-1 (or the pseudogene TRBV3-2) with TRBJ2-2; D ambiguous. The germline CDR1 and CDR2 sequences are LGHDT and YNNKEL (reference sequence). V was shortened by 6 bases and J by 6 bases, with 17 bases between the two germline ends. CDR3 length equals 15 residues.

This clone was counted a few times. The chain combines TRBV19 with TRBJ1-5; possibly TRBD1 for D (5 bases). Trimming left V 5 bases short and J 1 base short, with 9 bases between. Germline CDR1 reads LNHDA; CDR2 reads SQIVND (reference sequence). The CDR3 is made up of 14 amino acids. CDR3 nucleotides: TGTGCCAGTAGTCTGGGGGGAAGCAATCAGCCCCAGCATTTT. This encodes CASSLGGSNQPQHF.

The J gene is TRBJ1-1, the V gene TRBV5-1, with a weak D call TRBD1 (6 bases). Looked up from germline, CDR1 is SGHRS and CDR2 is YFSETQ. The CDR3 extends over 12 amino acids. Trimming removed 0 bases at V and 7 bases at J, with 7 bases between. CDR3 residues: CASSLAGDEAFF. The CDR3 DNA is TGCGCCAGCAGCTTGGCAGGGGATGAAGCTTTCTTT. The full variable domain, completed using reference TRBV5-1 and TRBJ1-1, is KAGVTQTPRYLIKTRGQQVTLSCSPISGHRSVSWYQQTPGQGLQFLFEYFSETQRNKGNFPGRFSGRQFSNSRSEMNVSTLELGDSALYLCASSLAGDEAFFGQGTRLTVV.

CDR3 sequence (DNA): TGTGCCAGCAAGGGGACAGGGGGGAACTATGGCTACACCTTC. Its protein is CASKGTGGNYGYTF. The chain is built from TRBV6-6 and TRBJ1-2; 11 bases fit TRBD1. Germline V gene lookup returns CDR1 MNHNY and CDR2 SVGAGI (reference sequence). The CDR3 contains 14 residues. Germline trimming cut 7 bases from V and 2 bases from J; bases unmatched to any gene: 3.

The sample holds one count of this clone. The J gene is TRBJ2-2, the V gene TRBV5-4; D unclear. The ends were cut back, 4 bases at V and 7 bases at J, with 8 bases in the middle. Germline CDR1 reads SGHNT; CDR2 reads YYREEE (reference sequence). The CDR3 has 12 residues. CDR3 nucleotide sequence: TGTGCCAGCAGCAGGGTCCTCGGGGAGCTGTTTTTT. As protein: CASSRVLGELFF.

This chain links TRBV4-2 with TRBJ1-2, with unresolved D. V lost 1 base, J lost 4 bases, and 19 bases lay in between. The CDR3 is 17 amino acids. Germline CDR1 and CDR2: LGHNA and YNFKEQ. The CDR3, as DNA: TGTGCCAGCAGCCAAGGATCCGGGCAGGACGGCCTCTATGGCTACACCTTC. Its protein product is CASSQGSGQDGLYGYTF.

This clone was observed a single time. The CDR3 loop is CASSLTTYEETQYF. Here the CDR3 DNA reads TGTGCCAGCAGCTTGACGACGTACGAAGAGACCCAGTACTTC. The chain recombines TRBV5-8 with TRBJ2-5, with no clear D. This CDR3 has 14 amino acids. Germline CDR1 and CDR2: SGHTS and YDEGEE. The ends were cut back, 1 base at V and 3 bases at J, with 10 bases in the middle.

This chain links TRBV19 with TRBJ1-5; D is undetermined. Looked up from germline, CDR1 is LNHDA and CDR2 is SQIVND (reference sequence). V was pared by 2 bases and J by 3 bases, with 8 bases between. This CDR3 is 14 amino acids long. The CDR3 loop reads CASSIRSYNQPQHF. CDR3 DNA sequence: TGTGCCAGTAGTATAAGGAGTTACAATCAGCCCCAGCATTTT.

This chain links TRBV3-1 (or the pseudogene TRBV3-2) with TRBJ2-5; no definite D call. CDR3 length: 15 residues. In germline, CDR1 is LGHDT, CDR2 YNNKEL (reference sequence). The V gene lost 0 bases and the J gene lost 1 base, with 9 bases spanning the gap. CDR3 residues: CASSQDKVLQETQYF. As DNA, the CDR3 is TGTGCCAGCAGCCAAGATAAAGTACTCCAAGAGACCCAGTACTTC.

The chain couples TRBV7-9 to TRBJ2-1; TRBD2 agrees at 12 bases. Trimming took 6 bases from V and 7 from J; bases not matched to a gene: 10. The CDR3 is made up of 16 amino acids. Germline V gene sequence: CDR1 SEHNR, CDR2 FQNEAQ (reference sequence). The CDR3 bases are TGTGCCAGCAGTTCCCCCTGGACTAGCGGGGCAAATGAGCAGTTCTTC. It yields the protein CASSSPWTSGANEQFF.

The V call is TRBV11-2, the J call TRBJ1-1; possible D gene TRBD1, 5 bases. The CDR3 covers 15 residues. V lost 2 bases and J lost 8, with 18 bases in between. CDR1 SGHAT and CDR2 FQNNGV come from the germline V gene. The CDR3 sequence: CASSLSGARLGEAFF. Here the CDR3 DNA reads TGTGCCAGCAGCTTATCCGGGGCCCGCTTGGGGGAAGCTTTCTTT.

V is TRBV7-2 and J is TRBJ1-4; D gene ambiguous. Trimming shortened V by 5 bases and J by 4 bases, and 11 bases separated the two germline ends. This CDR3 has 14 residues. The germline V gene encodes CDR1 SGHTA and CDR2 FQGNSA. The DNA of the CDR3 is TGTGCCAGCAGCCGCGGCCGACTTAATGAAAAACTGTTTTTT. It yields the protein CASSRGRLNEKLFF. The complete variable domain, with remaining parts taken from reference TRBV7-2 and TRBJ1-4, reads GAGVSQSPSNKVTEKGKDVELRCDPISGHTALYWYRQSLGQGLEFLIYFQGNSAPDKSGLPSDRFSAERTGGSVSTLTIQRTQQEDSAVYLCASSRGRLNEKLFFGSGTQLSVL.

The genes are TRBV19 and TRBJ2-1; 14 bases agree with TRBD2. This CDR3 comprises 15 residues. Trimming at V came to 5 bases and at J to 6 bases, leaving 3 bases not matched to a gene. The germline CDR1 and CDR2 sequences are LNHDA and SQIVND (reference sequence). The CDR3 DNA is TGTGCCAGTAGTCCCGGGACTAGCGGGGGCAATGAGCAGTTCTTC. Translation gives CASSPGTSGGNEQFF.

The chain is built from TRBV6-1 and TRBJ1-4; tentative D call: TRBD1 (6 bases). The V end lost 1 base, the J end lost 4 bases, and 13 bases lay between the germline ends. CDR3 length: 16 residues. CDR1 and CDR2 (germline): MNHNS, SASEGT. In DNA form, the CDR3 reads TGTGCCAGCAGTGAAGTAGGGGGATCCCATAATGAAAAACTGTTTTTT. It translates to CASSEVGGSHNEKLFF.

The V and J genes are TRBV19 and TRBJ1-1; D unresolved. This CDR3 contains 12 residues. CDR1 and CDR2 from the germline V gene are LNHDA and SQIVND (reference sequence). Trimming shortened V by 6 bases and J by 4 bases, and 9 bases separated the two germline ends. The chain's CDR3 is CASRDLATEAFF. In nucleotides, the CDR3 is TGTGCCAGTAGGGATCTGGCCACTGAAGCTTTCTTT.

Concerning this clone itself: At one boundary the junction diverges from the germline segment, which might be a read error. The chain employs TRBV30 and TRBJ2-1; 7 nucleotides agree with TRBD1. Looked up from germline, CDR1 is GTSNPN and CDR2 is SVGIG (reference sequence). This CDR3 spans 14 amino acids. As DNA, the CDR3 is TGTGCCTGGAGTGTACGGCGACAGGGAAAGCCCGTCCTCTTC. Protein sequence: CAWSVRRQGKPVLF. The variable domain in full, completed from reference TRBV30 and TRBJ2-1, reads SQTIHQWPATLVQPVGSPLSLECTVEGTSNPNLYWYRQAAGRGLQLLFYSVGIGQISSEVPQNLSASRPQDRQFILSSKKLLLSDSGFYLCAWSVRRQGKPVLFGPGTRLTVL.

The chain carries TRBV25-1 and TRBJ2-1; D perhaps matches TRBD1 (5 bases). CDR3 size: 13 residues. V was trimmed by 5 bases and J by 8 bases, leaving 13 bases between them. Looked up from germline, CDR1 is MGHDK and CDR2 is SYGVNS. CDR3 amino acids: CASSSYSRDEQFF. The CDR3 bases are TGTGCCAGCAGTTCGTACTCCAGGGATGAGCAGTTCTTC. The whole variable domain, remainder taken from reference TRBV25-1 and TRBJ2-1, is EADIYQTPRYLVIGTGKKITLECSQTMGHDKMYWYQQDPGMELHLIHYSYGVNSTEKGDLSSESTVSRIRTEHFPLTLESARPSHTSQYLCASSSYSRDEQFFGPGTRLTVL.

The chain carries TRBV2 and TRBJ1-1; no definite D call. V dropped 4 bases and J dropped 3 bases, with 9 bases sitting between them. Germline V gives CDR1 SNHLY, CDR2 FYNNEI. There are 13 residues in the CDR3. This CDR3 is CASSVDRDTEAFF. The CDR3 DNA is TGTGCCAGCAGTGTGGACCGGGACACTGAAGCTTTCTTT. The complete variable domain, with remaining parts taken from reference TRBV2 and TRBJ1-1, reads EPEVTQTPSHQVTQMGQEVILRCVPISNHLYFYWYRQILGQKVEFLVSFYNNEISEKSEIFDDQFSVERPDGSNFTLKIRSTKLEDSAMYFCASSVDRDTEAFFGQGTRLTVV.

The chain carries TRBV19 and TRBJ1-5; D is possibly TRBD1 (5 bases). Looked up from germline, CDR1 is LNHDA and CDR2 is SQIVND (reference sequence). V lost 2 bases and J 7 bases, leaving 6 bases between the germline ends. The CDR3 is made up of 12 amino acids. CDR3 coding DNA: TGTGCCAGTAGTATAAGGGACCAGCCCCAGCATTTT. Amino acids: CASSIRDQPQHF.

This rearrangement joins TRBV5-1 to TRBJ2-2; tentative D call: TRBD2 (6 bases). This CDR3 has 15 residues. Germline CDR1 is SGHRS and CDR2 is YFSETQ. The CDR3 DNA sequence: TGCGCGGGCCTTGGGGAGGCTGGAAACACCGGGGAGCTGTTTTTT. Its translation: CAGLGEAGNTGELFF.

This clone has more than one count but fewer than ten. The rearrangement joins TRBV14 to TRBJ1-2, with a weak D call TRBD1 (5 bases). Between the trimmed V and J ends, which lost 0 bases and 4 bases, there was a span of 9 bases. Germline CDR1 reads SGHDN; CDR2 reads FVKESK. The length of the CDR3 is 14 residues. The CDR3 reads CASSQDPGVYGYTF. For the CDR3, the DNA is TGTGCCAGCAGCCAAGATCCGGGGGTCTATGGCTACACCTTC.

J is TRBJ2-3 and V is TRBV6-5, with D perhaps TRBD2 (5 bases). V lost 6 bases and J lost 8, with 9 bases in between. Per germline, CDR1 MNHEY and CDR2 SVGAGI. This CDR3 region has 11 residues. The CDR3 region has the DNA TGTGCCAGCAGGAGGGATTCTACGCAGTATTTT. Translated, it gives CASRRDSTQYF.

The chain links TRBV18 to TRBJ2-2, with a weak D call TRBD1 (5 bases). CDR3 length: 14 amino acids. The germline V gene encodes CDR1 KGHSH and CDR2 LQKENI. V was pared by 6 bases and J by 1 base, with 9 bases between. CDR3 protein: CASSLDRNTGELFF. The CDR3 DNA is TGTGCCAGCTCTCTCGACAGGAACACCGGGGAGCTGTTTTTT.

The J gene is TRBJ1-1, the V gene TRBV30; the D gene is possibly TRBD1 (6 bases). This CDR3 is 14 amino acids long. From germline, CDR1 is GTSNPN and CDR2 SVGIG (reference sequence). Trimming left V 3 bases short and J 1 base short, with 12 bases between. The CDR3 is CAWSIGGPNTEAFF. DNA for the CDR3: TGTGCCTGGAGCATTGGGGGGCCGAACACTGAAGCTTTCTTT.

The chain recombines TRBV5-4 with TRBJ1-2; D is undetermined. Germline CDR1 is SGHNT and CDR2 is YYREEE (reference sequence). Trimming pared 1 base from V and 4 bases from J, leaving 11 bases between. The CDR3 is made up of 14 amino acids. Here the CDR3 DNA reads TGTGCCAGCAGCTTGCGGGGAAAGGGCTATGGCTACACCTTC. This translates into CASSLRGKGYGYTF.